This T cell receptor (beta chain) was documented in a study of blood T cell repertoires in COVID-19. Background on the study: Acute and convalescent COVID-19 specimens originated in the United States, Italy and Spain. Sources were T cells, B-cell-depleted T cells, or PBMCs; the material itself was cDNA or gDNA.

There are 15 residues in the CDR3. The V gene's germline CDR1 is SEHNR and CDR2 FQNEAQ (reference sequence). V shed 4 bases and J shed 7 bases, with 19 bases lying between them. Authors' analysis steps: Scientists estimated how many nucleated cells there were by amplifying reference gene primers. TCRdb's copy holds only in-frame clones and misses some; the assay was immunoSEQ multiplex PCR. The D gene and trimming were derived from the DNA, and the V and J assignments and clone size from that table. Here the sample spans about 160,000 clones, around 93% being singletons. The chain uses TRBV7-9 and TRBJ1-2; the D gene is possibly TRBD1 (6 bases). Sample: peripheral blood. This clonotype originated in a woman aged 45-65 years with acute or convalescent COVID-19. The DNA for the CDR3 is TGTGCCAGCAGCTCGGCGCTGGCGGGGGCTGCTGGCTACACCTTC. Translating it yields CASSSALAGAAGYTF.